This T cell receptor (beta chain) was sequenced during a study of cytomegalovirus exposure and HLA in healthy donors. Study-wide background: In a previous analysis, more than 90 million unique TCR beta sequences were found from roughly 200 million T cells. Study observations and caveats: When analyzed later, a missense DCLRE1C variant was found to be linked to TCR beta V- and J-gene trimming. The productive fraction for most TCR beta V segments was about 90% or about 30% in an earlier analysis.

These donors, healthy bone marrow donors, were studied. The V segment lost 7 bases and the J segment 2 bases; nucleotides outside the gene matches: 5. Germline values: CDR1 MNHNY, CDR2 SVGAGI (reference sequence). The CDR3 consists of 14 residues. The PCR made use of 60 Vbeta and 13 Jbeta primers. Assay used: immunoSEQ multiplex PCR; TCRdb lists only in-frame clones, some missing. The sample has about 180,000 clones; about four fifths are singletons. In the case of this clone: Its antigen is still unknown.

The rearrangement links TRBV6-6 to TRBJ1-5; 7 bases align to TRBD1. Material for sequencing was PBMCs. The receptor comes from a woman younger than 35 in good health and CMV-seropositive. CDR3 nucleotides: TGTGCCAGCAACCCTGGGACAGGCAATCAGCCCCAGCATTTT. It specifies CASNPGTGNQPQHF.